These T cell receptor beta chains were read from a single sample in a study of T cell changes during pregnancy in multiple sclerosis. The data were produced by immunoSEQ multiplex PCR, yet TCRdb's version contains in-frame clones alone and is incomplete. Here the sample spans roughly 99,000 clones, about 90% being singletons. This specimen was peripheral blood, taken in the third trimester of pregnancy. The receptors originated from a female donor in good health, enrolled as a control in a pregnancy study. CDR3s include the opening cysteine and the closing phenylalanine or tryptophan. Each record gives: V gene, J gene, CDR3 protein.

TRBV10-1	TRBJ2-6	CASSGLGQADSGANVLTF
TRBV6-5	TRBJ2-5	CASSYFRGETQYF
TRBV5-1	TRBJ1-4	CASSLGTPGGATNEKLFF
TRBV19	TRBJ1-5	CASSIMRLSTSNQPQHF
TRBV27	TRBJ2-7	CASSPRQGHNYEQYF
TRBV14	TRBJ1-5	CASSPGRNQPQHF
TRBV5-4	TRBJ1-4	CASSLGQGNEKLFF
TRBV6-6	TRBJ1-3	CASSPTRQDGDTIYF
TRBV5-1	TRBJ2-5	CASSGKPGRGQETQYF
TRBV5-1	TRBJ2-5	CASSFSGGSETQYF
TRBV6-5	TRBJ1-1	CASREVTVDTEAFF
TRBV18	TRBJ1-1	CASSPARDRGAFF
TRBV15	TRBJ2-7	CATSRDGRGLLGEQYF
TRBV7-8	TRBJ2-1	CASSLGPQGGNEQFF
TRBV4-3	TRBJ2-2	CASSQVRGVLAGELFF
TRBV30	TRBJ1-1	CAWTPMRTEAFF
TRBV7-2	TRBJ1-5	CASSSSTQGNQPQHF
TRBV14	TRBJ2-7	CASSQRSAGGYHEQYF
TRBV9	TRBJ2-2	CASSAWGQANTGELFF
TRBV4-3	TRBJ2-5	CASSQGVVAGGRETQYF
TRBV27	TRBJ2-7	CASSSYLGTGSYEQYF
TRBV5-1	TRBJ2-7	CASSRGDRDYEQYF
TRBV18	TRBJ2-5	CASSPLRDRGETQYF
TRBV7-2	TRBJ2-2	CASSLAYRGVLNTGELFF
TRBV6-5	TRBJ1-1	CASSYSTGVYEAFF
TRBV5-6	TRBJ2-5	CASSLSGTGAETQYF
TRBV9	TRBJ1-1	CASSRTGDNTEAFF
TRBV6-1	TRBJ1-2	CASSEDWEGYTF
TRBV5-3	TRBJ1-1	CARSWDRAEYEAFF
TRBV4-2	TRBJ2-7	CASSQEPGAGYEQYF
TRBV11-2	TRBJ2-3	CASSLGVGWAQYF
TRBV9	TRBJ2-3	CASSVGGGSTDTQYF
TRBV6-4	TRBJ2-3	CASSTSGGTDTQYF
TRBV4-2	TRBJ2-3	CASSQDPSGGTADTQYF
TRBV6-5	TRBJ2-7	CASSQSSYEQYF
TRBV6-6	TRBJ1-6	CASSYSRDTNNSPLHF
TRBV9	TRBJ2-7	CASSTAGGPYEQYF
TRBV6-6	TRBJ1-1	CASSYPSGTEAFF
TRBV2	TRBJ1-5	CASSEHRVGQPQHF
TRBV7-9	TRBJ1-4	CASSSYGTDLEKLFF
TRBV5-4	TRBJ2-3	CASSRGQGQADTQYF
TRBV5-1	TRBJ1-2	CASNLEGQQDGYTF